This entry lists 10 T cell receptor beta chains sequenced from one sample in a study of shared clonotypes between healthy human individuals. Profiled with immunoSEQ multiplex PCR; TCRdb holds only in-frame clones, not every one. This table has more than 400,000 clones, 95% to 97% appearing once. Sequenced input: naive CD4+ T cells sorted from blood. The sample's subset: CD45RA+ positively selected. These receptors came from a woman aged 25 to 39 in good health.

This clone was seen more than once but under ten times. Other DNA sequences of this sample code for an identical CDR3. V usage is TRBV5-1 and J usage is TRBJ1-1; D remains ambiguous. In germline, CDR1 is SGHRS, CDR2 YFSETQ. The CDR3 is 11 residues long. V was pared by 1 base and J by 2 bases, with 0 bases between. The CDR3, as DNA: TGCGCCAGCAGCTTGAACACTGAAGCTTTCTTT. Its translation is CASSLNTEAFF. The full variable domain, rest sourced from reference TRBV5-1 and TRBJ1-1, is KAGVTQTPRYLIKTRGQQVTLSCSPISGHRSVSWYQQTPGQGLQFLFEYFSETQRNKGNFPGRFSGRQFSNSRSEMNVSTLELGDSALYLCASSLNTEAFFGQGTRLTVV.

As for this clone: The sample contains more than one DNA sequence encoding this CDR3. The CDR3 DNA sequence: TGCGCCAGCAGCTTGGGTACAGCCTACAATGAGCAGTTCTTC. Amino acids: CASSLGTAYNEQFF. This sequence joins TRBV5-1 and TRBJ2-1; D remains ambiguous. The CDR3 totals 14 residues. The germline CDR1 and CDR2 sequences are SGHRS and YFSETQ. The germline V and J ends were trimmed by 0 bases and 2 bases, with 6 bases remaining between them.

The sample holds a few counts of this clone. The chain's CDR3 is CASSYISGNTIYF. The CDR3 DNA follows: TGTGCCAGCAGTTACATCTCTGGAAACACCATATATTTT. The chain combines TRBV6-5 with TRBJ1-3, with D unresolved. Germline assignment: CDR1 MNHEY and CDR2 SVGAGI. The CDR3 length is 13 residues. V lost 2 bases and J 0 bases, leaving 2 bases between the germline ends.

The rearrangement links TRBV6-5 to TRBJ2-5, with TRBD2 as a possible D gene (6 bases). Germline assignment: CDR1 MNHEY and CDR2 SVGAGI. CDR3 size: 14 residues. Trimming left V 2 bases short and J 2 bases short, with 9 bases between. The CDR3 coding sequence is TGTGCCAGCAGTTACATCGGGACTCAAGAGACCCAGTACTTC. Amino acid sequence: CASSYIGTQETQYF.

The chain joins TRBV19 to TRBJ2-6; tentative D call: TRBD2 (5 bases). V dropped 7 bases and J dropped 2 bases, with 12 bases sitting between them. The CDR3 loop spans 15 amino acids. Germline values: CDR1 LNHDA, CDR2 SQIVND (reference sequence). The CDR3 here is CASMSLGTGANVLTF. The DNA for the CDR3 is TGTGCCAGTATGAGCCTCGGGACTGGGGCCAACGTCCTGACTTTC.

Written as DNA, the CDR3 is TGTGCCAGCAGCTTTTCAGGCGCCCAGGCAGATACGCAGTATTTT. This encodes CASSFSGAQADTQYF. V usage is TRBV7-9 and J usage is TRBJ2-3; D remains unclear. Germline-derived CDR1 and CDR2 are SEHNR and FQNEAQ (reference sequence). There are 15 residues in the CDR3. The V end lost 3 bases, the J end lost 4 bases, and 14 bases lay between the germline ends.

The chain joins TRBV4-1 to TRBJ2-7; D may be TRBD2 (6 bases). CDR3 length: 15 amino acids. Trimming left V 0 bases short and J 6 bases short, with 15 bases between. Germline CDR1 reads MGHRA; CDR2 reads YSYEKL. The CDR3 reads CASSQDSRDSVEQYF. The CDR3 coding sequence is TGCGCCAGCAGCCAAGATTCCCGGGACTCCGTCGAGCAGTACTTC.

This chain joins TRBV10-3 and TRBJ2-5; perhaps TRBD2 as D (6 bases). Trimming removed 0 bases at V and 5 bases at J, with 10 bases between. This CDR3 comprises 14 residues. Per germline, CDR1 ENHRY and CDR2 SYGVKD. Here the CDR3 DNA reads TGTGCCATCAGTGAGTCGTGGGCGGGGGAGACCCAGTACTTC. Protein: CAISESWAGETQYF.

Note on this clone: At one boundary the junction diverges from the germline segment, which might be a read error. V is TRBV10-1 and J is TRBJ2-1, with D possibly being TRBD2 (6 bases). Per the germline V gene, CDR1 is WNHNN and CDR2 is SYGVQD (reference sequence). The CDR3 contains 14 residues. CDR3 region: CASSESLASAPPLF. CDR3 coding DNA: TGCGCCAGCAGTGAGTCCCTGGCTAGCGCTCCCCCGCTCTTC.

J is TRBJ1-2 and V is TRBV28, with 8 bases matching TRBD1. After removal of 6 bases from V and 3 bases from J, the junction contained 9 bases not matched to a gene. The CDR3 is made up of 15 amino acids. Germline V CDR1 and CDR2: MDHEN, SYDVKM. The CDR3 nucleotides are TGTGCCAGCAGACGTACAGGGGGACGTTACTATGGCTACACCTTC. Its translation is CASRRTGGRYYGYTF.